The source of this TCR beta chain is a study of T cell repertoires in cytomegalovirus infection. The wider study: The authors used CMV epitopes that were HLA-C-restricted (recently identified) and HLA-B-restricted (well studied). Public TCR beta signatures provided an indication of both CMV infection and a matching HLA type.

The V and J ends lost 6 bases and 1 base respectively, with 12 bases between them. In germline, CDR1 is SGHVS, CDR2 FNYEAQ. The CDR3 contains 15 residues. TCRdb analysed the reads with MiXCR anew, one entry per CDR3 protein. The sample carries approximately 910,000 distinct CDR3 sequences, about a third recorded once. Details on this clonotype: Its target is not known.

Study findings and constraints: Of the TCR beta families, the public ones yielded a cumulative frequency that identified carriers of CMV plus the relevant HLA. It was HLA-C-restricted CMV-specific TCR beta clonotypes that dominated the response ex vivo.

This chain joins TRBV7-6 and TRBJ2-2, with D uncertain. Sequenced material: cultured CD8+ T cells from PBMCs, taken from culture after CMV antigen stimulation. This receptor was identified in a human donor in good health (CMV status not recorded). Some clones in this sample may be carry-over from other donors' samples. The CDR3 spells CASSSPQVNTGELFF. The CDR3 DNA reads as TGTGCCAGCAGTTCCCCCCAGGTGAACACCGGGGAGCTGTTTTTT.